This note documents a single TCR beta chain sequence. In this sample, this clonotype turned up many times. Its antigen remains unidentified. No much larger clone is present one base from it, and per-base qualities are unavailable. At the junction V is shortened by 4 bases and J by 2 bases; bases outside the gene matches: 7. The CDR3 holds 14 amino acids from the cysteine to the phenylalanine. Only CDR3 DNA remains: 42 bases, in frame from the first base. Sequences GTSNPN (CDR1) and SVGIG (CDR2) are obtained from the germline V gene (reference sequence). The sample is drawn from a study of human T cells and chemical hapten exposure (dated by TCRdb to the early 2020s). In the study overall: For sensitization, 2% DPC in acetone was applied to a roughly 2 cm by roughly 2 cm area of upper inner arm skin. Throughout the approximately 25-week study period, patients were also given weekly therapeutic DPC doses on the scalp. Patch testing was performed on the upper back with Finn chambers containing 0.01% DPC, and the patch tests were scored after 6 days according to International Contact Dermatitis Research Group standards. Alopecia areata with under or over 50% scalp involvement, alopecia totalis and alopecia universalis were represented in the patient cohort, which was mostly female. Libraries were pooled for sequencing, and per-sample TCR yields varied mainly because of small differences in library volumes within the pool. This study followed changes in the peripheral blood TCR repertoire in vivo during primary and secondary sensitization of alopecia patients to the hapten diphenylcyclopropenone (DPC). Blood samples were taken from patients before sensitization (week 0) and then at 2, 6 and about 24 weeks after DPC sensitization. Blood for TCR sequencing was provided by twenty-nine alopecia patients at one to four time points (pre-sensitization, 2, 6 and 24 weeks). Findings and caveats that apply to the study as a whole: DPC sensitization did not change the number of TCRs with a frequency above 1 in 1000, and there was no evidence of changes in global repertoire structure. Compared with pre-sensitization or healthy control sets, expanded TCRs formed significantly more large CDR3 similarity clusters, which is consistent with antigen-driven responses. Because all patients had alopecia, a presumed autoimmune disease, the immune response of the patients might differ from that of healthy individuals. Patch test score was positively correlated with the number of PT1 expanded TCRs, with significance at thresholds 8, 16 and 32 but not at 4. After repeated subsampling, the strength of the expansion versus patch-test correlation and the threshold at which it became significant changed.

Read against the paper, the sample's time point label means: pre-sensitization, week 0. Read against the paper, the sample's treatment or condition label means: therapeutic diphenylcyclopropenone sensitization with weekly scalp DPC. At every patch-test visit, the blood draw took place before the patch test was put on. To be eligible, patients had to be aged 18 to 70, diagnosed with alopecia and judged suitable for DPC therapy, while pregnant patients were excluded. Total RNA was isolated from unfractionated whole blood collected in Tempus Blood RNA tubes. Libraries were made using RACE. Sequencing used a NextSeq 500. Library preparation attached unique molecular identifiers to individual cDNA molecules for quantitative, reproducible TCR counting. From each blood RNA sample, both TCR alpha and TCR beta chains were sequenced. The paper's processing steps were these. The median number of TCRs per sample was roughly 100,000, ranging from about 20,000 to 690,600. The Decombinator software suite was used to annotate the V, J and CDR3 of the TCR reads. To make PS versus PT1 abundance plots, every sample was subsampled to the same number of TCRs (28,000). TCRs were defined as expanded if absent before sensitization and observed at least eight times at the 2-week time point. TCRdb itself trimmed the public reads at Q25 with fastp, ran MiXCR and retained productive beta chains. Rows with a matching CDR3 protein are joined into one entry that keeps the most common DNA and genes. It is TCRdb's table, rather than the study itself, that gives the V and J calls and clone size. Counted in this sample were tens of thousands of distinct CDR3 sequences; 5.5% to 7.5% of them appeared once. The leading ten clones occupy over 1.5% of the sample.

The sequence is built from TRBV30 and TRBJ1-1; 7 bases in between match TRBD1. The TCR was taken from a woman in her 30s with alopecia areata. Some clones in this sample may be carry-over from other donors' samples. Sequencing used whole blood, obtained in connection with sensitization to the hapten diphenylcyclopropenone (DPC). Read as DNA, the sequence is TGTGCCTGGATTCGGCAGGGGGTAAACACTGAAGCTTTCTTT. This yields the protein CAWIRQGVNTEAFF.